This entry concerns a single T cell receptor beta chain. Sequenced by immunoSEQ multiplex PCR; TCRdb stores in-frame clones only, minus some. The top ten hold approximately 10% of the sample, which has roughly 180,000 clones, 82% seen once. The junction had 2 bases not matched to a gene; V was cut back by 5 bases and J by 3 bases. The V gene's germline CDR1 is MNHEY and CDR2 SMNVEV (reference sequence). The CDR3 is made up of 14 amino acids. This record belongs to a study of blood T cell repertoires in COVID-19. The chain recombines TRBV27 with TRBJ2-7; 12 bases agree with TRBD1. The source material was peripheral blood. The clonotype comes from an elderly woman with active or convalescent COVID-19. The CDR3 coding sequence is TGTGCCAGCAGTGGGACAGGGGGCATCTACGAGCAGTACTTC. Translated: CASSGTGGIYEQYF.